The 2 T cell receptor beta chains below were found in one sample sequenced in a study of patients and donors after allogeneic stem cell transplantation. TCRdb re-called the RT-PCR reads with MiXCR, one entry per CDR3 protein. The repertoire holds tens of thousands of distinct CDR3 sequences, with around 48% as singletons. The sample taken for sequencing was blood, either unsorted or a sorted T cell fraction (not recorded which). These receptors originate from a human donor who was either an allogeneic HSCT recipient or a stem cell or donor lymphocyte infusion donor (not recorded which). It is not recorded whose cells these are; they may come from a transplant donor.

A few counts support this clonotype. The CDR3 nucleotides are TGTGCCAGCAGTTTGGTAGGGGGCGGCACTGAAGCTTTCTTT. Amino acids: CASSLVGGGTEAFF. This chain links TRBV12-3 or TRBV12-4 with TRBJ1-1; TRBD1 aligns across 7 bases. This CDR3 contains 14 residues. V shed 3 bases and J 4 bases; nucleotides not matched to a gene: 5.

This clonotype was counted only a few times. The chain links TRBV19 to TRBJ1-2; D is perhaps TRBD1 (6 bases). CDR1 LNHDA and CDR2 SQIVND come from the germline V gene (reference sequence). Trimming left V 6 bases short and J 0 bases short, with 14 bases between. The CDR3 length is 15 residues. CDR3 nucleotide sequence: TGTGCCAGTAGGAAACAGACAGGCTCTAACTATGGCTACACCTTC. The encoded protein is CASRKQTGSNYGYTF.